What follows are 27 T cell receptor beta chains derived from one specimen sequenced in a study of blood T cell repertoires in COVID-19. Some clones are missing from TCRdb's copy, which holds only in-frame ones; the method was immunoSEQ multiplex PCR. The sample holds some 280,000 clones; about 91% are singletons and the top ten take approximately 12%. Sequenced: peripheral blood. These receptors all come from a woman in her sixties or seventies with acute or convalescent COVID-19.

This chain links TRBV2 with TRBJ2-1, with a weak D call TRBD1 (5 bases). With 8 bases removed from V and 0 bases from J, the gap between germline ends came to 8 bases. Looked up from germline, CDR1 is SNHLY and CDR2 is FYNNEI. This CDR3 comprises 13 residues. The CDR3 loop is CASHRYSYNEQFF. The CDR3 bases are TGTGCCAGCCACAGGTACTCCTACAATGAGCAGTTCTTC. The full variable domain, its missing parts supplied by reference TRBV2 and TRBJ2-1, is EPEVTQTPSHQVTQMGQEVILRCVPISNHLYFYWYRQILGQKVEFLVSFYNNEISEKSEIFDDQFSVERPDGSNFTLKIRSTKLEDSAMYFCASHRYSYNEQFFGPGTRLTVL.

This chain uses TRBV19 with TRBJ1-5; the D gene is possibly TRBD1 (5 bases). This CDR3 has 14 residues. Trimming took 7 bases from V and 4 from J, leaving 14 bases between them. In germline, CDR1 is LNHDA, CDR2 SQIVND (reference sequence). The CDR3 sequence: CASTIAGLNQPQHF. The CDR3, as DNA: TGTGCCAGTACCATTGCAGGGCTTAATCAGCCCCAGCATTTT. Combining the CDR3 with reference TRBV19 and TRBJ1-5 gives the whole variable domain DGGITQSPKYLFRKEGQNVTLSCEQNLNHDAMYWYRQDPGQGLRLIYYSQIVNDFQKGDIAEGYSVSREKKESFPLTVTSAQKNPTAFYLCASTIAGLNQPQHFGDGTRLSIL.

The V and J genes are TRBV7-2 and TRBJ2-5; D gene ambiguous. The CDR3 runs 15 residues. V was trimmed by 1 base and J by 4 bases, leaving 13 bases between them. Per the germline V gene, CDR1 is SGHTA and CDR2 is FQGNSA. The CDR3 protein is CASSLGGVSGETQYF. The DNA of the CDR3 is TGTGCCAGCAGCTTAGGCGGTGTATCTGGAGAGACCCAGTACTTC.

This clone is a singleton in its sample. This chain uses TRBV6-5 with TRBJ2-5, with D hard to call. The CDR3 has 11 amino acids. The germline V gene has CDR1 MNHEY and CDR2 SVGAGI. Trimming took 6 bases from V and 7 from J, leaving 9 bases between them. The CDR3 DNA sequence: TGTGCCAGCAGCTTCCCCGGGACCCAGTACTTC. This translates into CASSFPGTQYF.

This chain connects TRBV4-3 to TRBJ2-7, with D tentatively TRBD2 (5 bases). Germline assignment: CDR1 LGHNA and CDR2 YSLEER. The CDR3 is 16 amino acids. Trimming took 4 bases from V and 0 from J, leaving 16 bases between them. CDR3 loop: CASSLLWTPPSYEQYF. CDR3 nucleotide sequence: TGCGCCAGCAGCCTCCTGTGGACTCCCCCCTCCTACGAGCAGTACTTC.

The chain carries TRBV7-5 and TRBJ2-1; the D call of TRBD1 is as the table states it, not checked on the DNA. TRBV7-5 has pseudogene status. This CDR3 spans 13 amino acids. The CDR3 bases are TGTGCCAGTTCAGCCCAGGGGGACAATGAGCAGTTCTTC. Translated, it gives CASSAQGDNEQFF.

This chain joins TRBV14 and TRBJ2-2; D possibly corresponds to TRBD1 (7 bases). The CDR3 is made up of 16 amino acids. CDR1 SGHDN and CDR2 FVKESK come from the germline V gene. V gave up 1 base and J gave up 7 bases, with 16 bases separating them. CDR3 DNA: TGTGCCAGCAGCCAAGTGGAGGGGGCGCAGGGCGGGGAGCTGTTTTTT. Translated: CASSQVEGAQGGELFF.

This rearrangement joins TRBV28 to TRBJ1-5; 7 bases agree with TRBD1. The trim removed 4 bases at V and 0 bases at J, leaving 18 bases unmatched. Germline V CDR1 and CDR2: MDHEN, SYDVKM. The CDR3 contains 20 residues. CDR3 loop: CASSSPSSTGRVYSNQPQHF. DNA of the CDR3: TGTGCCAGCAGTTCCCCTTCTTCGACAGGGCGCGTATATAGCAATCAGCCCCAGCATTTT.

The rearrangement uses TRBV9 and TRBJ1-2, with D possibly TRBD1 on 5 matching bases. Germline V gene sequence: CDR1 SGDLS, CDR2 YYNGEE. The ends were cut back, 0 bases at V and 3 bases at J, with 15 bases in the middle. The CDR3 is 16 residues long. The chain's CDR3 is CASSVVTLGPDYGYTF. The CDR3 DNA reads as TGTGCCAGCAGCGTAGTGACATTGGGGCCTGACTATGGCTACACCTTC.

J is TRBJ1-1 and V is TRBV27; 11 bases are a match to TRBD1. CDR3 length: 16 amino acids. The V segment lost 3 bases and the J segment 5 bases; nucleotides outside the gene matches: 8. The germline V gene has CDR1 MNHEY and CDR2 SMNVEV (reference sequence). CDR3 DNA sequence: TGTGCCAGCAGTTTTTCAGGACAGGGGGCACGTACTGAAGCTTTCTTT. The encoded protein is CASSFSGQGARTEAFF.

Within the sample, this clone is large. The rearrangement uses TRBV7-3 and TRBJ2-1, with TRBD2 matching 15 bases. In germline, CDR1 is SGHTA, CDR2 FQGTGA. The CDR3 contains 16 residues. The J segment lost 4 bases and the V segment lost 2 bases, leaving 0 bases of the junction unmatched. The CDR3 is CASSLGTSGGYNEQFF. The CDR3 DNA is TGTGCCAGCAGCTTAGGGACTAGCGGGGGGTACAATGAGCAGTTCTTC.

CDR3 residues: CASSQDRADYGYTF. The CDR3, as DNA: TGCGCCAGCAGCCAAGACAGGGCGGACTATGGCTACACCTTC. This chain uses TRBV4-3 with TRBJ1-2; tentatively, D is TRBD1 (5 bases). The germline V and J ends were trimmed by 0 bases and 3 bases, with 8 bases remaining between them. The CDR3 runs 14 residues. Germline values: CDR1 LGHNA, CDR2 YSLEER.

This clone appeared a few times. The chain is built from TRBV5-5 and TRBJ1-2, with a weak D call TRBD1 (5 bases). Per germline, CDR1 SGHKS and CDR2 YYEKEE (reference sequence). Trimming stripped 4 bases from V and 0 bases from J, with 13 bases between. This CDR3 has 15 residues. The CDR3 protein is CASSVGWGANYGYTF. CDR3 coding DNA: TGTGCCAGCAGCGTCGGTTGGGGGGCTAACTATGGCTACACCTTC.

This chain connects TRBV5-4 to TRBJ1-2; D is perhaps TRBD1 (5 bases). The CDR3 has 16 amino acids. V lost 4 bases, J lost 7 bases, and 23 bases lay in between. The germline V gene has CDR1 SGHNT and CDR2 YYREEE (reference sequence). The CDR3 bases are TGTGCCAGCAGCCAAGAGATAATTGTCAGGGAAGCTGGCTACACCTTC. Protein: CASSQEIIVREAGYTF.

The CDR3 sequence is CAISTAGGNQPQHF. In nucleotides, the CDR3 is TGTGCCATCAGTACCGCAGGGGGCAATCAGCCCCAGCATTTT. V usage is TRBV10-3 and J usage is TRBJ1-5, with D possibly matching TRBD1 (6 bases). Trimming took off 5 bases at V and 2 bases at J, with 10 bases between the two ends. Germline assignment: CDR1 ENHRY and CDR2 SYGVKD. The CDR3 has 14 residues.

CDR3 in amino acids: CAWGTSGSREQFF. CDR3 DNA: TGTGCCTGGGGGACTAGCGGATCCCGTGAGCAGTTCTTC. The V call is TRBV30, the J call TRBJ2-1; 11 positions match TRBD2. V dropped 5 bases and J dropped 9; count of bases not matched to a gene: 6. The CDR3 extends over 13 amino acids. Germline CDR1 is GTSNPN and CDR2 is SVGIG (reference sequence).

The CDR3 nucleotides read TGTGCCAGCAGTTGGAGTCTAAACTCTGGGGCCAACGTCCTGACTTTC. It specifies CASSWSLNSGANVLTF. The J gene is TRBJ2-6, the V gene TRBV27, with D unclear. Looked up from germline, CDR1 is MNHEY and CDR2 is SMNVEV (reference sequence). The V end lost 4 bases, the J end lost 0 bases, and 10 bases lay between the germline ends. The CDR3 runs to 16 residues. Complete variable domain (other parts from reference TRBV27 and TRBJ2-6): EAQVTQNPRYLITVTGKKLTVTCSQNMNHEYMSWYRQDPGLGLRQIYYSMNVEVTDKGDVPEGYKVSRKEKRNFPLILESPSPNQTSLYFCASSWSLNSGANVLTFGAGSRLTVL.

This clone was observed a few times. The chain uses TRBV14 and TRBJ1-1, with D tentatively TRBD1 (6 bases). Germline V gene lookup returns CDR1 SGHDN and CDR2 FVKESK. Trimming cost V 0 bases and J 6 bases, with 11 bases left between them. The CDR3 runs to 14 residues. The CDR3 sequence is CASSQEQGRAEAFF. The CDR3 DNA follows: TGTGCCAGCAGCCAAGAACAGGGAAGGGCTGAAGCTTTCTTT.

The genes are TRBV5-1 and TRBJ1-2, with 7 bases matching TRBD1. The CDR3 loop spans 14 amino acids. V shed 5 bases, J shed 0 bases, and the junction held 4 bases outside the gene matches. Germline CDR1 SGHRS, CDR2 YFSETQ. Here the CDR3 DNA reads TGCGCCAGCAGGCAGGGGACAGCTAACTATGGCTACACCTTC. It encodes CASRQGTANYGYTF.

The chain combines TRBV6-5 with TRBJ1-3; D possibly corresponds to TRBD1 (6 bases). Deletions cut 0 bases from V and 3 bases from J, with 12 bases between. From germline, CDR1 is MNHEY and CDR2 SVGAGI. CDR3 length: 16 amino acids. The CDR3 region has the DNA TGTGCCAGCAGTTACTCGACAGGCGCGAGTGGAAACACCATATATTTT. Its protein is CASSYSTGASGNTIYF.

The V gene is TRBV6-2 or TRBV6-3, the J gene TRBJ1-1; TRBD1 agrees at 9 bases. The CDR3 contains 18 residues. The trim removed 2 bases at V and 1 base at J, leaving 11 bases unmatched. The germline V gene encodes CDR1 MNHEY and CDR2 SVGEGT. CDR3: CASSYNRGRGSRNTEAFF. CDR3 DNA sequence: TGTGCCAGCAGTTACAACAGGGGGCGAGGAAGTAGGAACACTGAAGCTTTCTTT.

The chain has TRBV5-1 and TRBJ1-4, with D perhaps matching TRBD1 (5 bases). The V end was cut by 4 bases, the J end by 11 bases, with 18 bases between. Germline loops: CDR1 SGHRS, CDR2 YFSETQ. The CDR3 totals 14 residues. The CDR3 protein is CASSPVTGTFKLFF. CDR3 nucleotide sequence: TGCGCCAGCAGCCCCGTTACAGGAACTTTCAAACTGTTTTTT.

This clone was observed a few times. This rearrangement joins TRBV7-9 to TRBJ1-5; no reliable D call. In germline, CDR1 is SEHNR, CDR2 FQNEAQ (reference sequence). The V end lost 3 bases, the J end lost 0 bases, and 9 bases lay between the germline ends. The CDR3 length is 15 residues. DNA for the CDR3: TGTGCCAGCAGCTTTGGAGTGAATAGCAATCAGCCCCAGCATTTT. This codes for CASSFGVNSNQPQHF.

This clone was recorded only once. The chain is built from TRBV5-6 and TRBJ2-5; weak D call: TRBD2 (5 bases). The V gene's germline CDR1 is SGHDT and CDR2 YYEEEE. Trimming left V 0 bases short and J 4 bases short, with 13 bases between. The CDR3 is 15 residues long. CDR3 DNA: TGTGCCAGCAGCTTGGGGGAGCAAGTCCGAGAGACCCAGTACTTC. Translation gives CASSLGEQVRETQYF.

The chain joins TRBV2 to TRBJ2-7; 7 positions agree with TRBD1. In germline, CDR1 is SNHLY, CDR2 FYNNEI. V trimming: 6 bases; J trimming: 2 bases; junction bases outside the gene matches: 1. This CDR3 is built from 12 residues. The CDR3 protein is CASRGQTYEQYF. In DNA form, the CDR3 reads TGTGCCAGCAGGGGACAGACCTACGAGCAGTACTTC.

This clone was observed once. The V call is TRBV9, the J call TRBJ2-5; 12 positions agree with TRBD2. CDR3 length: 15 amino acids. With 4 bases clipped from V and 3 bases from J, the junction kept 4 bases outside the gene matches. From germline, CDR1 is SGDLS and CDR2 YYNGEE. As DNA, the CDR3 is TGTGCCAGCAGCTCCGGACTAGCGGGGAAAGAGACCCAGTACTTC. Its protein is CASSSGLAGKETQYF.

The chain uses TRBV7-9 and TRBJ2-1; a possible D gene is TRBD2 (6 bases). Germline CDR1 reads SEHNR; CDR2 reads FQNEAQ (reference sequence). This CDR3 region has 17 residues. V lost 3 bases and J lost 5, with 20 bases in between. The CDR3 bases are TGTGCCAGCAGCTTGAGGTTAAGAACTAGCAGAAACAATGAGCAGTTCTTC. Translated: CASSLRLRTSRNNEQFF.